Listed below are T cell receptor beta chains from one sample, sequenced in a study of shared clonotypes between healthy human individuals. Produced via immunoSEQ multiplex PCR; TCRdb's table is partial and in-frame only. The data hold about 510,000 clones, with approximately 85% observed a single time. The sample was PBMCs. The receptors here all came from a woman aged 40 to 55 in good health. Some clones in this sample may be carry-over from other donors' samples. Both conserved end residues are part of each CDR3. A D gene is named only where the DNA matches it firmly.

d_call v_call cdr3_aa
. TRBV21-1 CASSPGTGNNQPQHF
TRBD2 TRBV19 CASSPGTSGSIKTQYF
. TRBV6-5 CASSRGWDGYTF
TRBD2 TRBV5-6 CASSSRRGLAGAGELFF
. TRBV28 CASSSNPIQYF
. TRBV28 CASSLWPGSNYGYTF
TRBD2 TRBV9 CASSVGLALNTGELFF
. TRBV28 CASRNPTGVSYEQYF
. TRBV7-3 CASSLIPGGTGELFF
. TRBV7-2 CASSSGLIPYEQYF
. TRBV5-6 CASSYKYEQYF
. TRBV7-2 CASSLAMANTEAFF
. TRBV6-1 CASSDREQETQYF
. TRBV4-1 CASSQDHIQETQYF
. TRBV7-3 CASSRTQYNEQFF
TRBD2 TRBV7-6 CASSLGTSGSIYEQYF
. TRBV5-1 CASSYSGEETQYF
TRBD2 TRBV27 CASSPTYFSGSPPDTQYF
TRBD1 TRBV7-3 CASSRGQGAEAFF
. TRBV7-3 CASSSPNSGANVLTF
. TRBV19 CASRRGNTIYF
TRBD1 TRBV28 CASSGSGQGTDTQYF
TRBD1 TRBV2 CASSEGQGGPVTYEQYF
TRBD1 TRBV15 CATSSGTGDSNQPQHF
. TRBV7-8 CASSLDATGNYGYTF
TRBD2 TRBV15 CATSRGLAGPNTGELFF
. TRBV18 CASSPYARTESSYEQYF
. TRBV5-1 CASSLVAGAGDTEAFF
TRBD1 TRBV28 CASSQNRGRGYTF
. TRBV11-1 CASSLDLRSGEQYF
TRBD1 TRBV6-6 CASSADRTSSYEQYF
. TRBV5-4 CASSPGGMRRDTEAFF
TRBD2 TRBV4-3 CASSQGLAGGADTQYF
TRBD1 TRBV7-9 CASSPRTGSFLDTQYF
. TRBV28 CASSSQEVATNEKLFF
. TRBV5-6 CASSLWDSNQPQHF
. TRBV11-2 CASSLVGLGSGNTIYF
. TRBV19 CASSPGPYNEQFF
. TRBV29-1 CSAKTITGELFF
. TRBV18 CASSPRQLGETEAFF
. TRBV5-1 CASSLDGDQPQHF
TRBD1 TRBV28 CASTAGTGGLPQHF
. TRBV10-1 CASSEAGHSYEQYF
TRBD1 TRBV19 CASTRDRGQDYGYTF
. TRBV29-1 CSVEGGGGGNTIYF
. TRBV7-9 CASSLSVQQQFF
TRBD1 TRBV19 CASRLRGKTSGANVLTF
TRBD1 TRBV15 CATSKRTGVSAEAFF
. TRBV19 CASSIDRDEKLFF
. TRBV29-1 CSVQGRLTEAFF
TRBD2 TRBV6-5 CASSYGLEIGELFF
. TRBV11-3 CASTIRTAVNEQFF
TRBD2 TRBV10-3 CAIKSGLVSGRTYEQYF
TRBD1 TRBV19 CASSGGTGHGYTF
. TRBV2 CASSERGRVYGYTF